These 22 T cell receptor beta chains were sequenced from one sample in a study of radiation and T cells in renal cell carcinoma. Assay used: immunoSEQ multiplex PCR; TCRdb lists only in-frame clones, some missing. This sample has 60,000 or so clones, with over 60% found just once. The time point here: blood 4 weeks post-SBRT, at nephrectomy. As to treatment: 15 Gy SBRT to primary tumor, nephrectomy 4 weeks later. The sequencing here drew on blood, taken from a patient whose treatment included radiotherapy and nephrectomy. The source is a man aged 55 to 70 with renal cell carcinoma.

V and J are TRBV2 and TRBJ1-2, with D perhaps TRBD1 (5 bases). V shed 2 bases and J shed 5 bases, with 18 bases lying between them. Looked up from germline, CDR1 is SNHLY and CDR2 is FYNNEI. CDR3 length: 16 amino acids. CDR3 sequence reads: CASSETGLTGGYGYTF. The CDR3 nucleotides are TGTGCCAGCAGTGAAACGGGACTCACAGGCGGGTATGGCTACACCTTC.

The V gene is TRBV5-5, the J gene TRBJ2-5; D call uncertain. V was trimmed by 4 bases and J by 5 bases, leaving 18 bases between them. The CDR3 consists of 15 residues. CDR1 SGHKS and CDR2 YYEKEE come from the germline V gene (reference sequence). The CDR3 DNA reads as TGTGCCAGCAGCCTCAGGTGGTCGGTTCAGGAGACCCAGTACTTC. Amino acids: CASSLRWSVQETQYF.

The chain carries TRBV7-9 and TRBJ2-2; 7 bases map to TRBD1. CDR3 length: 14 residues. CDR1 SEHNR and CDR2 FQNEAQ come from the germline V gene (reference sequence). V lost 8 bases to trimming and J lost 2 bases; unmatched junction nucleotides: 5. CDR3 sequence: CASWGQQNTGELFF. The CDR3 region has the DNA TGTGCCAGCTGGGGACAGCAAAACACCGGGGAGCTGTTTTTT.

The J gene is TRBJ1-1, the V gene TRBV11-2; D is ambiguous. CDR1 and CDR2 from the germline V gene are SGHAT and FQNNGV. The germline V and J ends were trimmed by 5 bases and 1 base, with 11 bases remaining between them. This CDR3 is 14 amino acids long. The CDR3 region is CASSGGLSNTEAFF. CDR3 nucleotide sequence: TGTGCCAGCAGCGGCGGGCTTTCGAACACTGAAGCTTTCTTT.

This sequence joins TRBV29-1 and TRBJ1-2; possible D gene TRBD1, 6 bases. V shed 0 bases and J shed 8 bases, with 10 bases lying between them. The CDR3 loop spans 12 amino acids. Germline V gene data show CDR1 as SQVTM and CDR2 as ANQGSEA. Written as DNA, the CDR3 is TGCAGCGTTGAAGAGGGGGCAGGAGGCTACACCTTC. Its translation: CSVEEGAGGYTF. Full variable domain (missing parts from reference TRBV29-1 and TRBJ1-2): SAVISQKPSRDICQRGTSLTIQCQVDSQVTMMFWYRQQPGQSLTLIATANQGSEATYESGFVIDKFPISRPNLTFSTLTVSNMSPEDSSIYLCSVEEGAGGYTFGSGTRLTVV.

DNA of the CDR3: TGTGCCAGCATCAGGGGGCCAAACTATGGCTACACCTTC. As protein: CASIRGPNYGYTF. This rearrangement joins TRBV6-1 to TRBJ1-2, with TRBD1 matching 8 bases. The CDR3 is made up of 13 amino acids. Per germline, CDR1 MNHNS and CDR2 SASEGT. The J segment lost 2 bases and the V segment lost 7 bases, leaving 3 bases of the junction unmatched.

The chain combines TRBV19 with TRBJ2-3, with unresolved D. Germline assignment: CDR1 LNHDA and CDR2 SQIVND (reference sequence). V was clipped by 1 base and J by 9 bases, with 17 bases between them. The CDR3 extends over 15 amino acids. CDR3 in DNA: TGTGCCAGTAGTATAGCCGGGTCGCCGTTGGGAACGCAGTATTTT. Translating gives CASSIAGSPLGTQYF.

The V gene is TRBV9, the J gene TRBJ2-5; no firm D call. This CDR3 is 14 amino acids long. V gave up 4 bases and J gave up 5 bases, with 15 bases separating them. Germline CDR1 reads SGDLS; CDR2 reads YYNGEE. The CDR3 sequence: CASSPRLGTETQYF. The CDR3 DNA reads as TGTGCCAGCAGCCCCCGGTTAGGTACGGAGACCCAGTACTTC. Drawing the rest from reference TRBV9 and TRBJ2-5, the complete variable domain is DSGVTQTPKHLITATGQRVTLRCSPRSGDLSVYWYQQSLDQGLQFLIQYYNGEERAKGNILERFSAQQFPDLHSELNLSSLELGDSALYFCASSPRLGTETQYFGPGTRLLVL.

The chain joins TRBV5-8 to TRBJ2-1; D might be TRBD2 (6 bases). V lost 4 bases, J lost 8 bases, and 25 bases lay in between. Germline CDR1 reads SGHTS; CDR2 reads YDEGEE. This CDR3 comprises 17 residues. Written as DNA, the CDR3 is TGTGCCAGCAGCAGGGTTTTTGATCGGCTAGCGTTCGATGAGCAGTTCTTC. Translation gives CASSRVFDRLAFDEQFF.

The rearrangement joins TRBV5-1 to TRBJ2-5; weak D call: TRBD2 (6 bases). Trimming shortened V by 4 bases and J by 5 bases, and 18 bases separated the two germline ends. Germline V gives CDR1 SGHRS, CDR2 YFSETQ. CDR3 size: 15 residues. CDR3 amino acids: CASSPQAGVLETQYF. CDR3 nucleotide sequence: TGCGCCAGCAGCCCTCAAGCGGGTGTTTTGGAGACCCAGTACTTC.

This chain links TRBV10-3 with TRBJ1-3; D is unclear. Germline-derived CDR1 and CDR2 are ENHRY and SYGVKD. The V end lost 3 bases, the J end lost 0 bases, and 6 bases lay between the germline ends. The CDR3 sequence is 14 residues long. CDR3 coding DNA: TGTGCCATCAGTGACCGGGGCTCTGGAAACACCATATATTTT. Translated, it gives CAISDRGSGNTIYF.

The chain uses TRBV5-1 and TRBJ2-7; 8 bases align to TRBD2. Germline V gene lookup returns CDR1 SGHRS and CDR2 YFSETQ. The ends lost 4 bases at V and 9 bases at J; junction bases unmatched: 12. The CDR3 consists of 14 residues. In DNA form, the CDR3 reads TGCGCCAGCAGCCCCGGACTAGCTTTGGGGCCGCAGTACGTC. It encodes CASSPGLALGPQYV.

V gene TRBV18 combines with J gene TRBJ2-2; tentative D call: TRBD1 (6 bases). V was trimmed by 6 bases and J by 5 bases, leaving 10 bases between them. The CDR3 has 13 residues. Germline V lookup: CDR1 KGHSH, CDR2 LQKENI. The CDR3 nucleotides are TGTGCCAGCTCGACAGGTCGAACCGGGGAGCTGTTTTTT. Residues: CASSTGRTGELFF.

The rearrangement joins TRBV19 to TRBJ1-2; TRBD1 matches at 7 bases. The CDR3 is 14 amino acids. Looked up from germline, CDR1 is LNHDA and CDR2 is SQIVND (reference sequence). Trimming cost V 5 bases and J 5 bases; bases outside gene matches: 8. The CDR3 region is CASSLPGQLYGYTF. CDR3 coding DNA: TGTGCCAGTAGTTTACCGGGACAGCTTTATGGCTACACCTTC. The complete variable domain, with remaining parts taken from reference TRBV19 and TRBJ1-2, reads DGGITQSPKYLFRKEGQNVTLSCEQNLNHDAMYWYRQDPGQGLRLIYYSQIVNDFQKGDIAEGYSVSREKKESFPLTVTSAQKNPTAFYLCASSLPGQLYGYTFGSGTRLTVV.

The chain is built from TRBV27 and TRBJ1-5; 7 bases match TRBD1. V shed 6 bases, J shed 2 bases, and the junction held 10 bases outside the gene matches. Germline loops: CDR1 MNHEY, CDR2 SMNVEV (reference sequence). The CDR3 is 16 amino acids. The CDR3 sequence is CASRSGQYQGNQPQHF. The DNA of the CDR3 is TGTGCCAGCAGGTCGGGACAGTACCAGGGCAATCAGCCCCAGCATTTT.

This sequence joins TRBV5-8 and TRBJ2-7; the D gene is possibly TRBD2 (6 bases). The CDR3 runs 17 residues. V was pared by 4 bases and J by 2 bases, with 22 bases between. CDR1 is SGHTS, CDR2 YDEGEE, per germline. The CDR3 is CASSVDRGGWGAYEQYF. The CDR3 DNA is TGTGCCAGCAGCGTCGATAGAGGCGGGTGGGGGGCCTACGAGCAGTACTTC.

The genes are TRBV18 and TRBJ2-7; D not certain. Germline lookup yields CDR1 KGHSH and CDR2 LQKENI. V was clipped by 4 bases and J by 1 base, with 5 bases between them. The CDR3 is 12 amino acids. The CDR3 spells CASSHLSYEQYV. The CDR3 DNA reads TGTGCCAGCTCACACCTTTCCTACGAGCAGTACGTC.

V and J are TRBV9 and TRBJ2-1; 11 bases fit TRBD2. CDR1 SGDLS and CDR2 YYNGEE come from the germline V gene. V lost 3 bases and J lost 5; bases outside the gene matches: 7. This CDR3 has 16 amino acids. The CDR3 here is CASSARGTSGHNEQFF. In nucleotides, the CDR3 is TGTGCCAGCAGCGCCCGTGGGACTAGCGGCCACAATGAGCAGTTCTTC.

This clone showed up just once. This chain uses TRBV5-1 with TRBJ1-3, with TRBD1 identical over 7 bases. V was pared by 3 bases and J by 0 bases, with 6 bases of the junction left unmatched. The CDR3 has 16 residues. Germline lookup yields CDR1 SGHRS and CDR2 YFSETQ. Here the CDR3 reads CASSSTGSSSGNTIYF. Written as DNA, the CDR3 is TGCGCCAGCAGCTCGACAGGGAGCTCCTCTGGAAACACCATATATTTT.

This rearrangement joins TRBV28 to TRBJ2-7; 7 bases map to TRBD2. CDR1 and CDR2 from the germline V gene are MDHEN and SYDVKM. CDR3 length: 13 amino acids. V gave up 6 bases and J gave up 0 bases; unmatched junction bases: 2. This CDR3 reads CASSGLVSYEQYV. CDR3 in DNA: TGTGCCAGCAGCGGACTAGTCTCCTACGAGCAGTACGTC.

The genes are TRBV6-5 and TRBJ2-7; possibly TRBD1 for D (5 bases). V was cut by 4 bases and J by 4 bases, with 14 bases left in between. The length of the CDR3 is 14 residues. Germline CDR1 reads MNHEY; CDR2 reads SVGAGI. CDR3 sequence (DNA): TGTGCCAGCAGTTCCCGACAGACCCTTTACGAGCAGTACTTC. It codes for CASSSRQTLYEQYF.

Note on this clone: The limits of the CDR3 on the DNA are not certain, so only TCRdb's listed CDR3 is given. Different DNA sequences within this sample yield the same CDR3. This chain links TRBV10-3 with TRBJ2-5; the table's D call, TRBD1, has no DNA check behind it. Germline V lookup: CDR1 ENHRY, CDR2 SYGVKD. Including both end residues, the CDR3 is 14 amino acids long. The CDR3: CAIRFGDREETQYF.